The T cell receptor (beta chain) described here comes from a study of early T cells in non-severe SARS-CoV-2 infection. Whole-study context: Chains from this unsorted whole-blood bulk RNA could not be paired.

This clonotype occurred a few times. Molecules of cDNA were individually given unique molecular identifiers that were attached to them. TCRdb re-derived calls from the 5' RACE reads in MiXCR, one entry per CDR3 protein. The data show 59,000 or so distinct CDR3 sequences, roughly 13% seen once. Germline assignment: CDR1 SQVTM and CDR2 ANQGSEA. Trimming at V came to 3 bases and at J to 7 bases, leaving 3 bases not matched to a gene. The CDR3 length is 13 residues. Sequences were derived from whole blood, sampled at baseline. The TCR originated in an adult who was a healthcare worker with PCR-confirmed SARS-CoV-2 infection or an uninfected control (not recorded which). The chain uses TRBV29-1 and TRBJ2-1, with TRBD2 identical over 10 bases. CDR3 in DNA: TGCAGCGTTGAGGGACTAGCGAAGAATGAGCAGTTCTTC. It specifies CSVEGLAKNEQFF.